Each of the 26 T cell receptor beta chains below was sequenced from the same sample in a study of cytomegalovirus exposure and HLA in healthy donors. The PCR made use of 60 Vbeta and 13 Jbeta primers. Here immunoSEQ multiplex PCR was the method, and the copy in TCRdb shows in-frame clones only, minus some. The sample has under 200,000 clones, 82% seen once. The sample comprised PBMCs. The receptor set was obtained from a girl between 10 and 17 years old in good health and CMV-seropositive.

This rearrangement joins TRBV29-1 to TRBJ1-1, with D possibly being TRBD1 (6 bases). CDR1 SQVTM and CDR2 ANQGSEA come from the germline V gene. The ends were cut back, 5 bases at V and 1 base at J, with 11 bases in the middle. The CDR3 totals 13 residues. CDR3 residues: CSVSTGRNTEAFF. CDR3 nucleotides: TGCAGCGTTAGTACAGGGAGGAACACTGAAGCTTTCTTT.

The chain employs TRBV19 and TRBJ2-1, with 11 nucleotides matching TRBD2. The trim removed 5 bases at V and 5 bases at J, leaving 11 bases unmatched. The CDR3 runs 17 residues. Germline assignment: CDR1 LNHDA and CDR2 SQIVND (reference sequence). The CDR3 is CASSSDRLAGFHNEQFF. In nucleotides, the CDR3 is TGTGCCAGTAGTTCTGATAGACTAGCGGGGTTCCACAATGAGCAGTTCTTC.

V and J are TRBV5-1 and TRBJ1-5; 9 positions agree with TRBD1. Trimming took 2 bases from V and 1 from J; bases not matched to a gene: 13. The V gene's germline CDR1 is SGHRS and CDR2 YFSETQ. The length of the CDR3 is 19 residues. In DNA, the CDR3 is TGCGCCAGCAGCTTTGGGACGGGACAGGGAAAAGGGAGCAATCAGCCCCAGCATTTT. Translated: CASSFGTGQGKGSNQPQHF.

This chain joins TRBV30 and TRBJ1-5; D is ambiguous. The CDR3 totals 14 residues. Trimming removed 7 bases from V and 0 bases from J, with 13 bases in between. Looked up from germline, CDR1 is GTSNPN and CDR2 is SVGIG (reference sequence). For the CDR3, the DNA is TGTGCCTATAACAGTGGGCGTAGCAATCAGCCCCAGCATTTT. It translates to CAYNSGRSNQPQHF.

The V call is TRBV28, the J call TRBJ2-7; 13 bases map to TRBD2. The CDR3 has 15 amino acids. CDR1 and CDR2 from the germline V gene are MDHEN and SYDVKM. The ends lost 8 bases at V and 0 bases at J; junction bases unmatched: 4. Here the CDR3 DNA reads TGTGCCAGCCGGACTAGCGGGGGAATCTCCTACGAGCAGTACTTC. Encoded protein: CASRTSGGISYEQYF.

The V and J genes are TRBV7-2 and TRBJ2-1; 7 positions match TRBD2. CDR1 and CDR2 (germline): SGHTA, FQGNSA. Trimming removed 5 bases from V and 3 bases from J; junction bases left unmatched: 7. This CDR3 is 15 amino acids long. The CDR3 region is CASSPRGDLYNEQFF. The DNA for the CDR3 is TGTGCCAGCAGCCCCCGGGGGGATCTCTACAATGAGCAGTTCTTC.

The chain recombines TRBV28 with TRBJ1-5; TRBD1 might be the D (6 bases). This CDR3 region has 15 residues. Germline V lookup: CDR1 MDHEN, CDR2 SYDVKM. Trimming pared 4 bases from V and 0 bases from J, leaving 10 bases between. CDR3 bases: TGTGCCAGCAGTTCAGGGGCGCATAGCAATCAGCCCCAGCATTTT. Translation: CASSSGAHSNQPQHF.

The chain combines TRBV7-3 with TRBJ2-3; TRBD2 might be the D (6 bases). The germline V and J ends were trimmed by 3 bases and 3 bases, with 10 bases remaining between them. The germline CDR1 and CDR2 sequences are SGHTA and FQGTGA. The CDR3 is 14 amino acids. The CDR3 nucleotides are TGTGCCAGCAGCTTGGCGGGGAGTACAGATACGCAGTATTTT. This sequence encodes CASSLAGSTDTQYF.

The chain employs TRBV11-3 and TRBJ2-5, with TRBD2 identical over 12 bases. V shed 5 bases and J 5 bases; nucleotides not matched to a gene: 6. CDR1 is SGHNT and CDR2 is YENEEA in the germline V gene. The CDR3 totals 15 residues. CDR3 protein: CASSAHGTSGETQYF. The CDR3 region has the DNA TGTGCCAGCAGCGCCCACGGGACTAGCGGGGAGACCCAGTACTTC.

The chain couples TRBV27 to TRBJ2-1, with D hard to call. CDR1 and CDR2 (germline): MNHEY, SMNVEV (reference sequence). V lost 2 bases to trimming and J lost 7 bases, with 12 bases between them. The CDR3 spans 14 residues. DNA for the CDR3: TGTGCCAGCAGTTTAGCTTCCCGGTGGAATGAGCAGTTCTTC. Translation gives CASSLASRWNEQFF.

The rearrangement joins TRBV13 to TRBJ2-1; D ambiguous. Germline lookup yields CDR1 PRHDT and CDR2 FYEKMQ (reference sequence). CDR3 size: 11 residues. V lost 3 bases and J 10 bases, leaving 7 bases between the germline ends. The CDR3 is CASSFRYEQFF. The CDR3, as DNA: TGTGCCAGCAGCTTTCGCTACGAGCAGTTCTTC.

This chain links TRBV29-1 with TRBJ2-2; 9 bases align to TRBD1. The CDR3 covers 19 residues. Germline V gives CDR1 SQVTM, CDR2 ANQGSEA. Unmatched junction bases numbered 24, after V lost 6 bases and J lost 7 bases. CDR3 in amino acids: CSVAARLGTGHTMIGELFF. The CDR3, as DNA: TGCAGCGTGGCTGCCAGGCTAGGGACAGGGCATACTATGATCGGGGAGCTGTTTTTT.

The chain joins TRBV6-5 to TRBJ2-7; D is possibly TRBD2 (5 bases). V gave up 6 bases and J gave up 5 bases, with 17 bases separating them. From germline, CDR1 is MNHEY and CDR2 SVGAGI. The CDR3 runs 14 residues. The CDR3 DNA follows: TGTGCCAGCAGCCACCGGGAAAGGTGGGACGAGCAGTACTTC. The encoded protein is CASSHRERWDEQYF.

This chain links TRBV6-1 with TRBJ1-2; 7 bases are a match to TRBD1. Germline V lookup: CDR1 MNHNS, CDR2 SASEGT. The CDR3 has 15 residues. The trim removed 5 bases at V and 4 bases at J, leaving 10 bases unmatched. The DNA for the CDR3 is TGTGCCAGCAGTAATGCAGGGGGTTCGAGCTATGGCTACACCTTC. Translating it yields CASSNAGGSSYGYTF.

The table lists this clone with a few counts. This chain joins TRBV4-1 and TRBJ2-2; possibly TRBD1 for D (6 bases). The ends were cut back, 6 bases at V and 6 bases at J, with 23 bases in the middle. In germline, CDR1 is MGHRA, CDR2 YSYEKL. The CDR3 consists of 17 residues. The CDR3 here is CASSKRGIFRPSGELFF. In nucleotides, the CDR3 is TGCGCCAGCAGTAAAAGGGGGATTTTCCGCCCCTCCGGGGAGCTGTTTTTT.

The genes are TRBV12-2 and TRBJ2-1; the table names TRBD2, a call not compared with the DNA. TRBV12-2 is termed a pseudogene. CDR3 length: 19 residues. The DNA of the CDR3 is TGTGCAAGTCGCTTAGGGGGGGCTAGCGGGAGGGATGCCTACAATGAGCAGTTCTTC. This translates into CASRLGGASGRDAYNEQFF.

This clone was counted between two and nine times. The J gene is TRBJ2-1, the V gene TRBV10-3; maybe TRBD1 (5 bases). Germline CDR1 reads ENHRY; CDR2 reads SYGVKD. The CDR3 runs to 15 residues. V gave up 2 bases and J gave up 0 bases, with 8 bases separating them. CDR3 coding DNA: TGTGCCATCAGTGAGGGTGGGGCCTCCTACAATGAGCAGTTCTTC. As protein: CAISEGGASYNEQFF.

This clone was detected only a few times. This sample also contains other DNA sequences that code for the same CDR3. V usage is TRBV27 and J usage is TRBJ2-7; D might be TRBD1 (6 bases). The germline gives CDR1 MNHEY, CDR2 SMNVEV (reference sequence). V was pared by 3 bases and J by 5 bases, with 8 bases between. The CDR3 totals 12 residues. CDR3 sequence (DNA): TGTGCCAGCAGTTTTCAGGGGCACGAGCAGTACTTC. It codes for CASSFQGHEQYF.

This clone was observed a few times. This rearrangement joins TRBV27 to TRBJ2-7; 11 bases agree with TRBD2. The germline CDR1 and CDR2 sequences are MNHEY and SMNVEV (reference sequence). The junction had 12 bases not matched to a gene; V was cut back by 5 bases and J by 0 bases. The CDR3 has 18 amino acids. The CDR3 bases are TGTGCCAGCAGTCCGCGAGGACTAGCGGGCGCAGTCTCCTACGAGCAGTACTTC. Its translation is CASSPRGLAGAVSYEQYF.

This clone showed up just once. V gene TRBV10-1 combines with J gene TRBJ1-1, with D possibly matching TRBD1 (6 bases). Trimming removed 5 bases from V and 4 bases from J, with 11 bases in between. Germline V gives CDR1 WNHNN, CDR2 SYGVQD (reference sequence). The CDR3 contains 13 residues. CDR3 loop: CASSTGFGTEAFF. Written as DNA, the CDR3 is TGCGCCAGCAGTACAGGGTTCGGCACTGAAGCTTTCTTT.

The V call is TRBV6-1, the J call TRBJ1-3; the match to TRBD1 covers 9 bases. Trimming removed 5 bases from V and 5 bases from J; junction bases left unmatched: 4. This CDR3 is built from 14 residues. Germline loops: CDR1 MNHNS, CDR2 SASEGT. In DNA, the CDR3 is TGTGCCAGCAGTCCGACAGGGGGACGAAACACCATATATTTT. Translated, it gives CASSPTGGRNTIYF.

The chain joins TRBV5-4 to TRBJ2-2; a weak D match, TRBD2 (5 bases). The V end lost 4 bases, the J end lost 3 bases, and 16 bases lay between the germline ends. The CDR3 has 16 residues. The germline V gene encodes CDR1 SGHNT and CDR2 YYREEE (reference sequence). In DNA form, the CDR3 reads TGTGCCAGCAGCCGGTCGGTAGCGATAGACACCGGGGAGCTGTTTTTT. As protein: CASSRSVAIDTGELFF.

The V and J genes are TRBV29-1 and TRBJ1-2; possible D gene TRBD1, 5 bases. This CDR3 spans 13 amino acids. Trimming cost V 5 bases and J 6 bases, with 16 bases left between them. In germline, CDR1 is SQVTM, CDR2 ANQGSEA. The CDR3 coding sequence is TGCAGCGTTTTTCGGGGGAGGTTGGATGGCTACACCTTC. Amino acid sequence: CSVFRGRLDGYTF.

The chain employs TRBV7-9 and TRBJ1-1; 7 bases map to TRBD1. Losses at the gene ends were 4 bases for V and 6 bases for J; bases not matched to a gene: 8. This CDR3 has 14 amino acids. The germline gives CDR1 SEHNR, CDR2 FQNEAQ (reference sequence). CDR3 DNA: TGTGCCAGCAGCTCCAACAGGGGTAACGCTGAAGCTTTCTTT. Residues: CASSSNRGNAEAFF.

The genes are TRBV19 and TRBJ1-5; D is uncertain. The CDR3 runs 21 residues. CDR1 LNHDA and CDR2 SQIVND come from the germline V gene (reference sequence). V was trimmed by 0 bases and J by 4 bases, leaving 28 bases between them. The CDR3 sequence is CASSIDRHPRQGWVRNQPQHF. In nucleotides, the CDR3 is TGTGCCAGTAGTATAGATCGCCATCCCCGACAAGGTTGGGTAAGAAATCAGCCCCAGCATTTT.

The chain has TRBV30 and TRBJ2-3; D is unclear. V was cut by 0 bases and J by 2 bases, with 9 bases left in between. The germline V gene has CDR1 GTSNPN and CDR2 SVGIG (reference sequence). CDR3 length: 14 residues. Written as DNA, the CDR3 is TGTGCCTGGAGTGTCCCTGGCTCCACAGATACGCAGTATTTT. It codes for CAWSVPGSTDTQYF. Supplemented by reference TRBV30 and TRBJ2-3, the full variable domain reads SQTIHQWPATLVQPVGSPLSLECTVEGTSNPNLYWYRQAAGRGLQLLFYSVGIGQISSEVPQNLSASRPQDRQFILSSKKLLLSDSGFYLCAWSVPGSTDTQYFGPGTRLTVL.